The 22 T cell receptor beta chains presented below share a single source sample, sequenced in a study of shared clonotypes between healthy human individuals. CD45RO-negative, CCR7-positively selected cells formed the naive CD8 fraction, excluding terminally differentiated effector memory CD45RA+ cells. TCRdb's table, derived via immunoSEQ multiplex PCR, lists solely in-frame clones and lacks some. The repertoire consists of roughly 650,000 clones, with about 95% occurring once and the leading ten covering less than 0.13%. Sequencing input: naive CD8+ T cells sorted from blood. The receptors were sampled from a woman in her twenties or thirties in good health.

This chain joins TRBV19 and TRBJ2-7; 7 bases match TRBD1. Losses at the gene ends were 3 bases for V and 0 bases for J; bases not matched to a gene: 17. The germline V gene has CDR1 LNHDA and CDR2 SQIVND (reference sequence). The CDR3 totals 19 residues. The CDR3 DNA is TGTGCCAGTAGTATGAAGCGCCCGGGCTCGGGACAGAGCTCCTACGAGCAGTACTTC. Amino acid sequence: CASSMKRPGSGQSSYEQYF.

This chain links TRBV6-6 with TRBJ2-1, with a tentative D call TRBD2 (5 bases). Per germline, CDR1 MNHNY and CDR2 SVGAGI (reference sequence). V lost 0 bases to trimming and J lost 4 bases, with 7 bases between them. The CDR3 is 14 amino acids. CDR3 sequence: CASSYSGDYNEQFF. The CDR3 region has the DNA TGTGCCAGCAGTTACTCCGGGGATTACAATGAGCAGTTCTTC.

V usage is TRBV4-2 and J usage is TRBJ2-7; 8 nucleotides line up with TRBD2. The CDR3 runs to 15 residues. Germline loops: CDR1 LGHNA, CDR2 YNFKEQ. Trimming at V came to 3 bases and at J to 2 bases, leaving 6 bases not matched to a gene. CDR3: CASSQTSADPYEQYF. The CDR3 bases are TGTGCCAGCAGCCAGACTAGCGCCGATCCCTACGAGCAGTACTTC.

The V gene is TRBV6-5, the J gene TRBJ2-1, with TRBD2 matching over 10 bases. Germline V CDR1 and CDR2: MNHEY, SVGAGI. CDR3 size: 16 residues. Trimming at V came to 0 bases and at J to 8 bases, leaving 7 bases not matched to a gene. The CDR3 loop reads CASSYSGLAGAHEQFF. The CDR3 nucleotides are TGTGCCAGCAGTTACTCCGGGCTAGCGGGAGCCCATGAGCAGTTCTTC.

V usage is TRBV7-6 and J usage is TRBJ2-7; D not certain. The CDR3 sequence is 14 residues long. The germline CDR1 and CDR2 sequences are SGHVS and FNYEAQ. V was pared by 4 bases and J by 5 bases, with 15 bases between. CDR3 coding DNA: TGTGCCAGCAGCTCCGATCTGAGAAGGGACGAGCAGTACTTC. Its translation: CASSSDLRRDEQYF.

This rearrangement joins TRBV7-9 to TRBJ1-2; tentatively, D is TRBD1 (6 bases). Deletions cut 7 bases from V and 2 bases from J, with 17 bases between. CDR1 and CDR2 from the germline V gene are SEHNR and FQNEAQ (reference sequence). The CDR3 has 15 amino acids. CDR3 bases: TGTGCCAGCACCGGAATCGGACAGTTAAACTATGGCTACACCTTC. It is translated as CASTGIGQLNYGYTF.

The rearrangement links TRBV7-8 to TRBJ2-1, with a tentative D call TRBD1 (6 bases). Germline assignment: CDR1 SGHVS and CDR2 FQNEAQ. The CDR3 has 15 residues. V dropped 3 bases and J dropped 4 bases, with 13 bases sitting between them. CDR3 in amino acids: CASSFRKGVYNEQFF. DNA for the CDR3: TGTGCCAGCAGCTTTAGGAAGGGGGTTTACAATGAGCAGTTCTTC.

The rearrangement links TRBV2 to TRBJ2-3; D gene unclear. This CDR3 is built from 12 residues. Germline V gene data show CDR1 as SNHLY and CDR2 as FYNNEI. Trimming removed 7 bases from V and 12 bases from J, with 17 bases in between. Here the CDR3 reads CASMWLDPYQYF. The CDR3 bases are TGTGCCAGCATGTGGCTGGACCCCTACCAGTATTTT.

The rearrangement joins TRBV6-6 to TRBJ2-2; 7 bases fit TRBD1. This CDR3 comprises 16 residues. With 11 bases clipped from V and 4 bases from J, the junction kept 16 bases outside the gene matches. Germline assignment: CDR1 MNHNY and CDR2 SVGAGI (reference sequence). In nucleotides, the CDR3 is TGTGCCCGGGATCACGACAGGGTAGGTACCACCGGGGAGCTGTTTTTT. As protein: CARDHDRVGTTGELFF.

V usage is TRBV7-2 and J usage is TRBJ2-7, with 9 positions matching TRBD2. The ends lost 1 base at V and 5 bases at J; junction bases unmatched: 9. The CDR3 loop spans 16 amino acids. The germline V gene encodes CDR1 SGHTA and CDR2 FQGNSA. The CDR3 sequence is CASSLDLAGSGNEQYF. Here the CDR3 DNA reads TGTGCCAGCAGCTTAGATCTAGCGGGATCGGGGAACGAGCAGTACTTC.

V and J are TRBV2 and TRBJ1-2, with 7 bases aligning to TRBD1. Germline CDR1 reads SNHLY; CDR2 reads FYNNEI. This CDR3 has 16 residues. After removal of 11 bases from V and 2 bases from J, the junction contained 17 bases not matched to a gene. This chain's CDR3 is CASSRGLGIQNYGYTF. CDR3 nucleotide sequence: TGTGCCTCCTCGAGGGGGCTAGGAATTCAGAACTATGGCTACACCTTC.

This sequence joins TRBV4-1 and TRBJ2-7, with 10 bases fitting TRBD1. Germline V lookup: CDR1 MGHRA, CDR2 YSYEKL. The ends lost 5 bases at V and 2 bases at J; junction bases unmatched: 3. This CDR3 has 14 residues. CDR3 sequence: CASSDGQGAYEQYF. The CDR3 nucleotides are TGCGCCAGCAGCGACGGACAGGGGGCCTACGAGCAGTACTTC.

The chain is built from TRBV27 and TRBJ2-3, with TRBD2 matching 10 bases. The germline V gene encodes CDR1 MNHEY and CDR2 SMNVEV (reference sequence). CDR3 length: 14 amino acids. J gave up 8 bases and V 3 bases, and 5 bases lay outside the gene matches. CDR3 coding DNA: TGTGCCAGCAGTTTGGCCCTAGCGGGAGTTACGCAGTATTTT. The encoded protein is CASSLALAGVTQYF.

This rearrangement joins TRBV10-3 to TRBJ1-5, with D possibly matching TRBD1 (5 bases). From germline, CDR1 is ENHRY and CDR2 SYGVKD. CDR3 length equals 15 residues. V dropped 6 bases and J dropped 6 bases, with 18 bases sitting between them. In nucleotides, the CDR3 is TGTGCCATCAGCGAGGACCAACAGGAGGGTCAGCCCCAGCATTTT. Protein: CAISEDQQEGQPQHF.

This chain connects TRBV28 to TRBJ1-4; D ambiguous. Germline V gene lookup returns CDR1 MDHEN and CDR2 SYDVKM. The CDR3 spans 14 residues. V lost 5 bases to trimming and J lost 7 bases, with 14 bases between them. DNA for the CDR3: TGTGCCAGCAGTCCAGTCTTCGAACTTGAAAAACTGTTTTTT. Its translation: CASSPVFELEKLFF.

This chain connects TRBV29-1 to TRBJ1-2; 7 bases fit TRBD1. J gave up 0 bases and V 6 bases, and 1 base lay outside the gene matches. The CDR3 is 12 amino acids. Germline values: CDR1 SQVTM, CDR2 ANQGSEA. Here the CDR3 DNA reads TGCAGCGTAACAGGGGCTAACTATGGCTACACCTTC. This codes for CSVTGANYGYTF.

The chain is built from TRBV5-6 and TRBJ2-1; D is tentatively TRBD1 or TRBD2 (5 bases each). The CDR3 totals 14 residues. V was trimmed by 5 bases and J by 5 bases, leaving 14 bases between them. Germline-derived CDR1 and CDR2 are SGHDT and YYEEEE. CDR3 protein: CASRGMGVHNEQFF. CDR3 coding DNA: TGTGCCAGCAGAGGGATGGGGGTCCACAATGAGCAGTTCTTC.

The J gene is TRBJ1-1, the V gene TRBV5-5; a possible D gene is TRBD1 (5 bases). The CDR3 consists of 15 residues. Trimming cost V 4 bases and J 0 bases, with 13 bases left between them. The germline gives CDR1 SGHKS, CDR2 YYEKEE (reference sequence). CDR3 sequence: CASSGGDSLNTEAFF. CDR3 sequence (DNA): TGTGCCAGCAGCGGGGGAGACAGCCTGAACACTGAAGCTTTCTTT.

The V gene is TRBV19, the J gene TRBJ2-5; either TRBD1 or TRBD2 may fit D (5 bases each). The J call may be mistaken, given a closer DNA end match to TRBJ2-7. Germline assignment: CDR1 LNHDA and CDR2 SQIVND (reference sequence). The CDR3 covers 13 residues. The CDR3 nucleotides are TGTGCCAGTAGTCCGGGGCTCACCTACGAGCAGTACTTC. This gives the protein CASSPGLTYEQYF.

The chain recombines TRBV5-4 with TRBJ1-5; TRBD1 agrees at 7 bases. This CDR3 has 13 residues. Germline V gene data show CDR1 as SGHNT and CDR2 as YYREEE (reference sequence). After removal of 0 bases from V and 9 bases from J, the junction contained 3 bases not matched to a gene. CDR3 DNA: TGTGCCAGCAGCTTGGAAGGGGGCGGGCCCCAGCATTTT. It specifies CASSLEGGGPQHF.

The chain joins TRBV19 to TRBJ2-2; D is unclear. The germline V and J ends were trimmed by 6 bases and 0 bases, with 8 bases remaining between them. Germline CDR1 LNHDA, CDR2 SQIVND (reference sequence). The CDR3 spans 14 residues. CDR3 amino acids: CASRPGTNTGELFF. As DNA, the CDR3 is TGTGCCAGTAGGCCGGGCACGAACACCGGGGAGCTGTTTTTT.

V gene TRBV7-6 combines with J gene TRBJ2-7; 11 positions agree with TRBD1. Germline CDR1 SGHVS, CDR2 FNYEAQ. CDR3 length equals 14 residues. V dropped 1 base and J dropped 7; count of bases not matched to a gene: 3. This CDR3 reads CASSLGTGGMEQYF. CDR3 DNA: TGTGCCAGCAGCTTAGGGACAGGGGGCATGGAGCAGTACTTC.